The sequence of this TCR beta chain was determined in a study of cytomegalovirus exposure and HLA in healthy donors. The donors were members of the validation cohort comprising over 100 subjects, separate from the approximately 670-subject first cohort. Study conclusions and caveats: Per published reports, the classifier diagnosed cytomegalovirus status with high specificity and sensitivity.

Assay used: immunoSEQ multiplex PCR; TCRdb lists only in-frame clones, some missing. Found here are some 59,000 clones, roughly 87% of them singletons; the top ten hold about 15%. Points on this clone: The antigen remains undetermined.

This TCR was sampled from a woman aged 18-29 years in good health and CMV-seronegative. The source material was PBMCs.

CDR3 nucleotides: TGTGCCAGTAGTCCCAGGGATATTAATTCACCCCTCCACTTT. It is translated as CASSPRDINSPLHF. This chain joins TRBV19 and TRBJ1-6; D may be TRBD1 (5 bases). Germline CDR1 is LNHDA and CDR2 is SQIVND (reference sequence). The CDR3 loop spans 14 amino acids. The germline V and J ends were trimmed by 5 bases and 6 bases, with 11 bases remaining between them.